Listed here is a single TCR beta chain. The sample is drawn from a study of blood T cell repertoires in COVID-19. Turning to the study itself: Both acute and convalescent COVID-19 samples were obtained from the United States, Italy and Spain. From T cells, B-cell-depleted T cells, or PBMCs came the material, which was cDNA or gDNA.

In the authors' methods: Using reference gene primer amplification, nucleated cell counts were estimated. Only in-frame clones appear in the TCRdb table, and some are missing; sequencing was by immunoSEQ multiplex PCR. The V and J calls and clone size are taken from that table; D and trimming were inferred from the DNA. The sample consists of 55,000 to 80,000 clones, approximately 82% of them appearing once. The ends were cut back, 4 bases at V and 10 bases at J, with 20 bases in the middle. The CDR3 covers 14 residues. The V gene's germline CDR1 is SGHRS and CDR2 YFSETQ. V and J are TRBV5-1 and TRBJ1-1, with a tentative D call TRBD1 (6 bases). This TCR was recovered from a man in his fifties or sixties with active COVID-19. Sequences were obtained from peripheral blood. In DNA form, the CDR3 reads TGCGCCAGCAGCCCGGTGGGGGGGGCCGAGCCAGCTTTCTTT. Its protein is CASSPVGGAEPAFF.